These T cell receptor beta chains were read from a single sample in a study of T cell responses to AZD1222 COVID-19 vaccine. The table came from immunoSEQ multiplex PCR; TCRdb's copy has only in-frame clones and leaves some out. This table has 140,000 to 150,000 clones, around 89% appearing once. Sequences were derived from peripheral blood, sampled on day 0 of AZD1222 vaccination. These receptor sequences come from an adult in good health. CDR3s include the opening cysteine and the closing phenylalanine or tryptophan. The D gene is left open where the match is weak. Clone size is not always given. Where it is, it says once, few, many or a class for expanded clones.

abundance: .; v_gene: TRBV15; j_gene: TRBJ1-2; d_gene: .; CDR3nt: TGTGCCACCAGCGCCGTCCGGCCAGACTATGGCTACACCTTC; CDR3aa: CATSAVRPDYGYTF
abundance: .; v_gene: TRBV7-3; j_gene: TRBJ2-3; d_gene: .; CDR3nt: TGTGCCAGCAGCCACAGAGGTGGGCCCGGGGATACGCAGTATTTT; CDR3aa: CASSHRGGPGDTQYF
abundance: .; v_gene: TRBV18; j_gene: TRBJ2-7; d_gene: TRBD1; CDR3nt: TGTGCCAGCTCACCCGTCCCGGGACAGGGGATAGGGGCCTACGAGCAGTACTTC; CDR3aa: CASSPVPGQGIGAYEQYF
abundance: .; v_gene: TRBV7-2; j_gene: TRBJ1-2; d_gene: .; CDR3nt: TGTGCCAGCAGCCCGCGACGGCATGGCTACACCTTC; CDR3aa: CASSPRRHGYTF
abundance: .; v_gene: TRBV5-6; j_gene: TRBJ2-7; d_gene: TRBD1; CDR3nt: TGTGCCAGCAGCTTATCCGGGACAGGGGTTTTCTACGAGCAGTACTTC; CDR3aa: CASSLSGTGVFYEQYF
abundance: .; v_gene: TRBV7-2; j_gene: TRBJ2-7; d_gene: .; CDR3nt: TGTGCCAGCAGCTTAGCAGGAGTAGCCCCAGGGGATACCGCCTACGAGCAGTACTTC; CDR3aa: CASSLAGVAPGDTAYEQYF
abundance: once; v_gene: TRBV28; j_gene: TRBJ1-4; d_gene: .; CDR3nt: TGTGCCATCCTGGACACCCGGGTCGGAGAAAAACTGTTTTTT; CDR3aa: CAILDTRVGEKLFF
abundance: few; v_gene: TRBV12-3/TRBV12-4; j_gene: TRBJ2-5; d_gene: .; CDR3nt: TGTGCCAGCAGTCACAGGGATGCAGAGACCCAGTACTTC; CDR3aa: CASSHRDAETQYF
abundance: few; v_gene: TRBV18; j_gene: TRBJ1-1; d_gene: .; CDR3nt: TGTGCCAGCTCACCACTGAGATCGGGAGCTTTCTTT; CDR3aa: CASSPLRSGAFF
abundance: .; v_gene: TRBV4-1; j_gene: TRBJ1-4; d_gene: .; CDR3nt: TGCGCCAGCAGCCAAGGGGGGACGGGCGCTAATGAAAAACTGTTTTTT; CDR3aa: CASSQGGTGANEKLFF
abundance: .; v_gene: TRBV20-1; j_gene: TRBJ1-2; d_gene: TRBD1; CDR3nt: TGCAGTGCTAATGACAGGGGGAACTATGGCTACACCTTC; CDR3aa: CSANDRGNYGYTF
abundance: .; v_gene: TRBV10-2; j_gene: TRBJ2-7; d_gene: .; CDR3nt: TGCGCCAGCAGGGGACGAGGGGCAGAGGTCGACGAGCAGTACTTC; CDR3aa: CASRGRGAEVDEQYF
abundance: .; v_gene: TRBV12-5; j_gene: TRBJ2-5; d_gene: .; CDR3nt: TGTGCTAGTGGTTCATTGCCCGCAGAGACCCAGTACTTC; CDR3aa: CASGSLPAETQYF
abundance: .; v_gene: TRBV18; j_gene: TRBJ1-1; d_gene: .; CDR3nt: TGTGCCAGCTCACCCTGGACCCGAGGCACTGAAGCTTTCTTT; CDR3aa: CASSPWTRGTEAFF
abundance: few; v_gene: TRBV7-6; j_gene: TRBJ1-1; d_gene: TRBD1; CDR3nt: TGTGCCAGCAGTTCTCAAGGGACAGGGAACACTGAAGCTTTCTTT; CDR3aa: CASSSQGTGNTEAFF
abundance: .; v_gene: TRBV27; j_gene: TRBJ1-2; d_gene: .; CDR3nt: TGTGCCAGCGGGGAAGGCGGGACGGACTATAAGGGCTACACCTTC; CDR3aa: CASGEGGTDYKGYTF
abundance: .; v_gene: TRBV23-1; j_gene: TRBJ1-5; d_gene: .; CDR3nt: TGCGCCAGCAGTCTAGGGACCCCTCGGAGGAATCAGCCCCAGCATTTT; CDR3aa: CASSLGTPRRNQPQHF
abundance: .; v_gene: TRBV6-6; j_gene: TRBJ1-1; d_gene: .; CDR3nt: TGTGCCAGCAGTTACGGAGGCCCGGTAAACACTGAAGCTTTCTTT; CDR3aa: CASSYGGPVNTEAFF
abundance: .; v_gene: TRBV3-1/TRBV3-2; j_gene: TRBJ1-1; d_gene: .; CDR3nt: TGTGCCAGCAGCGCCCGGCACAGTATGAACACTGAAGCTTTCTTT; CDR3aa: CASSARHSMNTEAFF
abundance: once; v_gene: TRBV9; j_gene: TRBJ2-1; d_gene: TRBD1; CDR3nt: TGTGCCAGCAGCGGAGACAGGGGGCTTAATGAGCAGTTCTTC; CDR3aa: CASSGDRGLNEQFF
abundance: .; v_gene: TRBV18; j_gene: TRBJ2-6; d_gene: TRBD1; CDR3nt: TGTGCCAGCTCACCAAAAACCGGGACAGCCGTTAATGTTGGCCTGACTTTC; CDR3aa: CASSPKTGTAVNVGLTF
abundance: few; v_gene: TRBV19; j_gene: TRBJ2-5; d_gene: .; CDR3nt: TGTGCCAGTAGTGACGGCCAAGAGACCCAGTACTTC; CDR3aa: CASSDGQETQYF
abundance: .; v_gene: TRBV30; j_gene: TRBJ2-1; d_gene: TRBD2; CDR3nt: TGTGCCTGGGGTGGGACTAGCATCCATGAGCAGTTCTTC; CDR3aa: CAWGGTSIHEQFF
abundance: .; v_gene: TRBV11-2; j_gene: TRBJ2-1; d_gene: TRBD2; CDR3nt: TGTGCCAGCAGTAAAAACCCACAGCGGGGGGGAACTTATAACAATGAGCAGTTCTTC; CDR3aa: CASSKNPQRGGTYNNEQFF
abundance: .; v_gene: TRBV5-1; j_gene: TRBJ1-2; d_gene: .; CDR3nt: TGCGCCAGCAGCCCCGGACCGCCTCGTGGCTACACCTTC; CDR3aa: CASSPGPPRGYTF
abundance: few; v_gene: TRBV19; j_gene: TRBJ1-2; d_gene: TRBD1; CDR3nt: TGTGCCAGTAGTTACCCAGGGGGCGCGGAAAGGGGCTACACCTTC; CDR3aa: CASSYPGGAERGYTF
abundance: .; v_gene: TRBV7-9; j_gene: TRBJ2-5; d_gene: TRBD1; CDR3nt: TGTGCCAGCAGCGCCGGGACAGGGGTAGAGTCGGAGACCCAGTACTTC; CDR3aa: CASSAGTGVESETQYF
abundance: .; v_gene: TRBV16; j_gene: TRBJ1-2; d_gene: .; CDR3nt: TGTGCCAGCAGCCAAGGGGGAATAGGCGGCTACACCTTC; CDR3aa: CASSQGGIGGYTF
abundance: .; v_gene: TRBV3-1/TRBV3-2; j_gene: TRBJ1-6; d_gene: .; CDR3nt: TGTGCCAGCAGCTCCCCGGACAGATGGGGACCCCTCCACTTT; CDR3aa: CASSSPDRWGPLHF
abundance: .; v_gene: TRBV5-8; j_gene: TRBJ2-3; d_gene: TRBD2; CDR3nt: TGTGCCAGCAGCGCCGGGACTAGCGGGACAGATACGCAGTATTTT; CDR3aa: CASSAGTSGTDTQYF
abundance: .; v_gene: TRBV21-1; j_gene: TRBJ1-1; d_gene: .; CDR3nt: TGTGCCAGCAGTCCCGACCCGGGACAGGGGGCGCACACTGAAGCTTTCTTT; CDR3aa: CASSPDPGQGAHTEAFF
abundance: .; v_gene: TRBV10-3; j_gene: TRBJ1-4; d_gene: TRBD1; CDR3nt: TGTGCCATCAGCCCACAGGGGACTAATGAAAAACTGTTTTTT; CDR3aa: CAISPQGTNEKLFF
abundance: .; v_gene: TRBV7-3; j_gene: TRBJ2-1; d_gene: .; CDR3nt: TGTGCCAGCAGCTTAAATATCGGTGGGGGCAAAAATGAGCAGTTCTTC; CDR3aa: CASSLNIGGGKNEQFF
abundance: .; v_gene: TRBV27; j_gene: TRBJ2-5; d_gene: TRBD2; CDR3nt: TGTGCCAGCAGCACAGGACTAGCGGGGGAAGAGACCCAGTACTTC; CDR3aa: CASSTGLAGEETQYF
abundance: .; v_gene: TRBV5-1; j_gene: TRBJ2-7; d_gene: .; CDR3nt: TGCGCCAGCAGCTTTCCCGCTATCGAGCAGTACTTC; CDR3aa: CASSFPAIEQYF
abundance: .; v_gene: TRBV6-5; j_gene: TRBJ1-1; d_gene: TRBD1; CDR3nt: TGTGCCAGCAGTCCTCGACAGGGGGCGAGTGAAGCTTTCTTT; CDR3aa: CASSPRQGASEAFF
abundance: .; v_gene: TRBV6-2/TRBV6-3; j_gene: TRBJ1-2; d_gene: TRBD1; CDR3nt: TGTGCCAGCAGCCAACAGGGGGGCTATGGCTACACCTTC; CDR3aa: CASSQQGGYGYTF
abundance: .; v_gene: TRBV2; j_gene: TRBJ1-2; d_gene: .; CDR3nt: TGTGCCAGCAGTGGACGGGGACTCTATGGCTACACCTTC; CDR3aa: CASSGRGLYGYTF
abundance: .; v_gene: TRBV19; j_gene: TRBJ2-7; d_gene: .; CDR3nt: TGTGCCAGTAGTACCCAAGGGTTCGAGCAGTACTTC; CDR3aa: CASSTQGFEQYF
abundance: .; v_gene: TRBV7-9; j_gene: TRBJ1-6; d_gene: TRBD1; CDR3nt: TGTGCCAGCAGCCCCCGGGACAGGTTTTTCTCACCCCTCCACTTT; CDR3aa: CASSPRDRFFSPLHF
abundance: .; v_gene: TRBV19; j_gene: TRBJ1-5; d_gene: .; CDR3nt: TGTGCCAGTAGCCTTAGACAGACCTATAGCAATCAGCCCCAGCATTTT; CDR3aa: CASSLRQTYSNQPQHF
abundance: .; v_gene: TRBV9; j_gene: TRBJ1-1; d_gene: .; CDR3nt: TGTGCCAGCAGCGTGACAGCTACCACTGAAGCTTTCTTT; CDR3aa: CASSVTATTEAFF